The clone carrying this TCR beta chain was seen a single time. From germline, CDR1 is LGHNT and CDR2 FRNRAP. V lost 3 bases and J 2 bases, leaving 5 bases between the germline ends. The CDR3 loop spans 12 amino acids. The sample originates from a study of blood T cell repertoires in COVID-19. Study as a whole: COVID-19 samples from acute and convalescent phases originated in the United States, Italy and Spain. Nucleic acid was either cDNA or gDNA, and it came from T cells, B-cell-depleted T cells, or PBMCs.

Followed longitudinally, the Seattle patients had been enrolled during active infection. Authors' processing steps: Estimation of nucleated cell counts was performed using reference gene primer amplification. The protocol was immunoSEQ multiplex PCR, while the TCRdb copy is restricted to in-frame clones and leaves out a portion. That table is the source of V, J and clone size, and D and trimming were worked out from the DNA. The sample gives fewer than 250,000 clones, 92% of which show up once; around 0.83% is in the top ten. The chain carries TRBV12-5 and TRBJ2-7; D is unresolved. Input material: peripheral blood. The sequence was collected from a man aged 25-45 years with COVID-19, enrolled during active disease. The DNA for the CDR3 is TGTGCTAGTGGTTTTCCTCCCTACGAGCAGTACTTC. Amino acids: CASGFPPYEQYF. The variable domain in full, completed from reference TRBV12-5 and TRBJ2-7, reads DARVTQTPRHKVTEMGQEVTMRCQPILGHNTVFWYRQTMMQGLELLAYFRNRAPLDDSGMPKDRFSAEMPDATLATLKIQPSEPRDSAVYFCASGFPPYEQYFGPGTRLTVT.